What follows are 7 T cell receptor beta chains derived from one specimen sequenced in a study of a mutant IDH1 vaccine in newly diagnosed glioma (dated by TCRdb to the early 2020s). To prepare the library, the immunoSEQ multiplex PCR assay was applied. TCRdb obtained this table from immuneACCESS and retained in-frame rearrangements with V and J assigned. These tables miss some clones; where compared with another copy, unresolved V genes account for less than half of the shortfall, and the remainder is unexplained. This sample has fewer than 85,000 clones in its table, and around 85% of those were observed once. Around 3% of the sample is in the top ten clones. The sample's time point label is to be understood as: baseline, week 1 (first vaccination visit). The intended sense of this specimen's treatment or condition label: pre-vaccination baseline after standard-of-care therapy. The sequences come from PBMCs, collected from a glioma patient treated with radiotherapy, temozolomide or both. All receptors derive from a man younger than 40 with glioma.

This rearrangement joins TRBV29-1 to TRBJ2-2; tentative D call: TRBD1 (6 bases). Germline V gene lookup returns CDR1 SQVTM and CDR2 ANQGSEA. This CDR3 contains 15 residues. V was pared by 3 bases and J by 4 bases, with 15 bases between. The CDR3 sequence is CSVEKGRGRTGELFF. Written as DNA, the CDR3 is TGCAGCGTTGAGAAAGGCAGGGGTCGCACCGGGGAGCTGTTTTTT.

In its sample, this clone was seen a few times. The chain couples TRBV5-1 to TRBJ1-2; D is perhaps TRBD1 (5 bases). Germline CDR1 and CDR2: SGHRS and YFSETQ. This CDR3 spans 13 amino acids. With 2 bases removed from V and 4 bases from J, the gap between germline ends came to 9 bases. This CDR3 is CASSLNGGYGYTF. The CDR3, as DNA: TGCGCCAGCAGCTTAAACGGGGGCTATGGCTACACCTTC.

V and J are TRBV5-1 and TRBJ1-4; D remains unclear. The V gene's germline CDR1 is SGHRS and CDR2 YFSETQ. The CDR3 spans 18 residues. V shed 6 bases and J shed 4 bases, with 25 bases lying between them. The CDR3 region has the DNA TGCGCCAGCAAAGTATCTGGGTCGAGACATGCAATTAATGAAAAACTGTTTTTT. Protein: CASKVSGSRHAINEKLFF.

V and J are TRBV7-9 and TRBJ2-3; a possible D gene is TRBD1 (6 bases). Germline V lookup: CDR1 SEHNR, CDR2 FQNEAQ (reference sequence). Trimming removed 4 bases at V and 3 bases at J, with 17 bases between. There are 16 residues in the CDR3. CDR3 residues: CASSSPTGETTDTQYF. CDR3 DNA: TGTGCCAGCAGCTCCCCGACAGGAGAGACAACAGATACGCAGTATTTT.

The chain uses TRBV6-5 and TRBJ2-7; the match to TRBD1 covers 8 bases. CDR3 size: 14 residues. The V segment lost 7 bases and the J segment 4 bases; nucleotides outside the gene matches: 9. CDR1 MNHEY and CDR2 SVGAGI come from the germline V gene. The CDR3 is CASTPAGGLYEQYF. CDR3 nucleotide sequence: TGTGCCAGCACCCCCGCAGGGGGCTTGTACGAGCAGTACTTC.

V usage is TRBV7-6 and J usage is TRBJ1-1, with TRBD1 matching over 8 bases. V lost 5 bases to trimming and J lost 4 bases; unmatched junction nucleotides: 9. Germline CDR1 SGHVS, CDR2 FNYEAQ. The CDR3 runs to 15 residues. The CDR3 nucleotides are TGTGCCAGCAGCCCAGCCGGGACAGGCGGCACTGAAGCTTTCTTT. Translation gives CASSPAGTGGTEAFF.

V gene TRBV7-9 combines with J gene TRBJ2-2; no reliable D call. This CDR3 region has 12 residues. V lost 6 bases, J lost 3 bases, and 5 bases lay in between. The germline CDR1 and CDR2 sequences are SEHNR and FQNEAQ (reference sequence). This CDR3 reads CASSQDTGELFF. CDR3 in DNA: TGTGCCAGCAGTCAGGACACCGGGGAGCTGTTTTTT.